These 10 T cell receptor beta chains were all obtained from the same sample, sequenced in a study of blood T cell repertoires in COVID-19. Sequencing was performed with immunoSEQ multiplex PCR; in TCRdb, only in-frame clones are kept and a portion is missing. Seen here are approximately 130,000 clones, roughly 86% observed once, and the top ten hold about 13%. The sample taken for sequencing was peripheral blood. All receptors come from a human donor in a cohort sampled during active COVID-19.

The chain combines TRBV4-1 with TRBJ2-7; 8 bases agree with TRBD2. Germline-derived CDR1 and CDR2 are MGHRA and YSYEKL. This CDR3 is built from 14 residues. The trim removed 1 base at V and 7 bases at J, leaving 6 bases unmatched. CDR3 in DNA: TGCGCCAGCAGCCAAGCGGGGGGGGATTGGGAGCAGTACTTC. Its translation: CASSQAGGDWEQYF.

CDR3 loop: CASRTTGSGYTF. As DNA, the CDR3 is TGTGCCAGCAGAACGACAGGCTCCGGCTACACCTTC. The chain uses TRBV6-5 and TRBJ1-2; D might be TRBD1 (6 bases). The germline gives CDR1 MNHEY, CDR2 SVGAGI. Trimming left V 6 bases short and J 8 bases short, with 13 bases between. This CDR3 is 12 amino acids long.

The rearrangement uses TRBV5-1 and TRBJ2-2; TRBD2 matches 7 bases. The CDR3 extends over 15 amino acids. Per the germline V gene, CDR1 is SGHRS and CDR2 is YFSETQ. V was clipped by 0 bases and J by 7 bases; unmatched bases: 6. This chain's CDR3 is CASSLAYGGGGELFF. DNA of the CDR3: TGCGCCAGCAGCTTGGCATACGGCGGGGGCGGGGAGCTGTTTTTT. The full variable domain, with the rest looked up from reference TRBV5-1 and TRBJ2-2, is KAGVTQTPRYLIKTRGQQVTLSCSPISGHRSVSWYQQTPGQGLQFLFEYFSETQRNKGNFPGRFSGRQFSNSRSEMNVSTLELGDSALYLCASSLAYGGGGELFFGEGSRLTVL.

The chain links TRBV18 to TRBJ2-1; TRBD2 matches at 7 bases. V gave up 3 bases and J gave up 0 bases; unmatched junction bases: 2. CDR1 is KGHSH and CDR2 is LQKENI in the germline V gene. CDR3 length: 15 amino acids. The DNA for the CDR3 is TGTGCCAGCTCACCGGGCGGGAGCTCCTACAATGAGCAGTTCTTC. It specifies CASSPGGSSYNEQFF.

The CDR3 nucleotides read TGTGCCAGCAGCGTAGCCCCGGTTGGGGGCAACACTGAAGCTTTCTTT. Translation gives CASSVAPVGGNTEAFF. The genes are TRBV9 and TRBJ1-1, with D possibly matching TRBD1 (6 bases). Trimming shortened V by 0 bases and J by 2 bases, and 14 bases separated the two germline ends. The length of the CDR3 is 16 residues. Germline CDR1 is SGDLS and CDR2 is YYNGEE.

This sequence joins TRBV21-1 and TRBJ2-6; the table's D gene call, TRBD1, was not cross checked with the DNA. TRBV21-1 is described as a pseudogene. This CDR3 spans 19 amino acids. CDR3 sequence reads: CASILPRSRGSSGANVLTF. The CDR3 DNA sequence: TGTGCCAGCATCCTTCCGCGTTCCAGGGGCAGCTCTGGGGCCAACGTCCTGACTTTC.

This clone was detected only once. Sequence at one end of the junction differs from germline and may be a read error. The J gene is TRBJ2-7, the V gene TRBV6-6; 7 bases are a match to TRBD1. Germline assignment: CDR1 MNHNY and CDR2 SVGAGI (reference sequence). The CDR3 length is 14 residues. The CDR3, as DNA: TGTGCCAGCAGCTACTCACAGGGGTACGGCGAGCAGTACTTC. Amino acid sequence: CASSYSQGYGEQYF.

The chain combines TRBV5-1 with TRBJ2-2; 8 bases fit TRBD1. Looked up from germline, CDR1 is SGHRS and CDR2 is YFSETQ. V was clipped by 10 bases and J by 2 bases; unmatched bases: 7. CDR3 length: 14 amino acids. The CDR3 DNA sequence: TGCGCCTCCTGCGACAGGGGCAACACCGGGGAGCTGTTTTTT. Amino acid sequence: CASCDRGNTGELFF.

The CDR3 loop is CAISTSVSYEQYF. In DNA form, the CDR3 reads TGTGCCATCAGCACTAGCGTCTCCTACGAGCAGTACTTC. The chain recombines TRBV10-3 with TRBJ2-7; 7 positions agree with TRBD2. V gave up 6 bases and J gave up 0 bases; unmatched junction bases: 2. Germline CDR1 ENHRY, CDR2 SYGVKD. The CDR3 consists of 13 residues.

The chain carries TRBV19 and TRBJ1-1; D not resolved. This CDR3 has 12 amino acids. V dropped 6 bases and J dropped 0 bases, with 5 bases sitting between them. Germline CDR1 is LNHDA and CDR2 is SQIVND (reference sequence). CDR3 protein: CASSQVNTEAFF. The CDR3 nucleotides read TGTGCCAGTAGCCAGGTGAACACTGAAGCTTTCTTT.